This T cell receptor beta chain emerged from a study of metastatic and nonmetastatic thyroid tumors (dated by TCRdb to about 2020). A note on the overall study: The researchers compared repertoires between peripheral blood samples and tumor or nodule tissue samples from patients with malignant or benign thyroid disease. What the work shows at the level of the full study, not this receptor alone: In both blood and tumor samples, malignant tumors were reported to have significantly higher TCR beta diversity than benign nodules.

No patient had received any treatment before thyroid surgery. Patient clinical samples collected from about 2011 to 2019 were retrospectively analysed using T-cell receptor beta sequencing. From its cysteine to its phenylalanine, the CDR3 spans 13 amino acids. Only the CDR3 DNA stays, 39 bases, in frame from base 1. V is pared back by 3 bases and J by 1 base, with 6 bases lying between the germline termini. CDR1 and CDR2 are read off the germline V gene as SGHTA and FQGTGA. This clone was picked up many times. Its antigen target is currently unknown. Base qualities were left out, and no much larger clone turns up one base away. Libraries came from PCR. Reads for this sample came from an Illumina HiSeq 4000. The TCR beta-chain CDR3 region of each patient was profiled by high-throughput sequencing. The published analysis was carried out like this. A classifier to discriminate distant-metastatic papillary thyroid cancer patients was built from CDR3 differences across clinicopathological groups. The Shannon index was used to measure repertoire diversity, and the Morisita-Horn index was used to measure how similar tumor and blood repertoires were. TCRdb redid the processing of the public reads, applying fastp at Q25 and MiXCR, and retained in-frame beta chains. TCRdb, not the original authors, processed these V and J calls. The sample table lists about 89,000 clones, around 12% of them with a count of one. The ten biggest clones cover 8.5% to 10% of the sample.

The chain employs TRBV7-3 and TRBJ2-5, with the D call perhaps TRBD1 or TRBD2, as 5 bases match in each case. The specimen was tumor tissue. This receptor was obtained from a female donor with papillary thyroid cancer or a benign thyroid nodule (not recorded which). Some clones in this sample may be carry-over from other donors' samples. The CDR3 in this case is CASSFGTQETQYF. The DNA is TGTGCCAGCAGCTTCGGGACCCAAGAGACCCAGTACTTC. With all but the CDR3 taken from the reference TRBV7-3 and TRBJ2-5 genes, the full variable domain is: GAGVSQTPSNKVTEKGKYVELRCDPISGHTALYWYRQSLGQGPEFLIYFQGTGAADDSGLPNDRFFAVRPEGSVSTLKIQRTERGDSAVYLCASSFGTQETQYFGPGTRLLVL.